This T cell receptor (beta chain) originates from a study of OX40 agonist ivuxolimab in advanced cancers. Profiling relied on immunoSEQ multiplex PCR, and the TCRdb table lists in-frame clones only, not all of them. The sample holds roughly 70,000 clones, approximately 90% seen once. The germline CDR1 and CDR2 sequences are KGHSH and LQKENI. V lost 3 bases and J 4 bases, leaving 12 bases between the germline ends. CDR3 size: 14 residues. The V and J genes are TRBV18 and TRBJ1-2; possibly TRBD1 for D (5 bases). Sequences were derived from CD4+ or CD8+ T cells sorted from blood, sampled in a trial of the OX40 agonist ivuxolimab. The TCR originated in an adult with an advanced solid tumor such as melanoma, head and neck, liver or kidney cancer. CDR3 sequence reads: CASSPGLRSYGYTF. CDR3 coding DNA: TGTGCCAGCTCACCGGGACTCAGAAGCTATGGCTACACCTTC.